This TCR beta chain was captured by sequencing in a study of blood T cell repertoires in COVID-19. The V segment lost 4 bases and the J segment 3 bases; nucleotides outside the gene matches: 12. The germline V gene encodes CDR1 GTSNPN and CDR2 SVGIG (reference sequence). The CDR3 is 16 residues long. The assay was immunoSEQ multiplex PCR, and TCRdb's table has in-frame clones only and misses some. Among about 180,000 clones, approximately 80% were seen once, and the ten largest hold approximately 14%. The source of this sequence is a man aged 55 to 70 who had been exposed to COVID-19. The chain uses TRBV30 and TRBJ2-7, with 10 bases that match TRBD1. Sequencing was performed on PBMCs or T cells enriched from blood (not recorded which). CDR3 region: CAWTPLTGGRFYEQYF. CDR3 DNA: TGTGCCTGGACCCCCCTGACAGGGGGCCGTTTCTACGAGCAGTACTTC.